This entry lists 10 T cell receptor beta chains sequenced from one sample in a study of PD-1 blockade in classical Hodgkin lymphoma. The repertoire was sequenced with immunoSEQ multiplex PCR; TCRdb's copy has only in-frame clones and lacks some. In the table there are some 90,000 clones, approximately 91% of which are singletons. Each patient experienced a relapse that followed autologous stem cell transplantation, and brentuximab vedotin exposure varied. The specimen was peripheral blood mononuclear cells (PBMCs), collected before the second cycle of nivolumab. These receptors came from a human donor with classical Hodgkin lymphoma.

The CDR3 nucleotides read TGTGCCAGCAGCCGAAGCAGAACAGGGGATGGCTACACCTTC. Its translation: CASSRSRTGDGYTF. V and J are TRBV14 and TRBJ1-2, with 7 bases aligning to TRBD1. CDR1 is SGHDN and CDR2 is FVKESK in the germline V gene. The CDR3 loop spans 14 amino acids. V lost 4 bases, J lost 6 bases, and 8 bases stayed unmatched.

The CDR3 is CALGSVNTEAFF. The CDR3 nucleotides read TGTGCCCTGGGCAGTGTGAACACTGAAGCTTTCTTT. The rearrangement joins TRBV30 to TRBJ1-1; D ambiguous. CDR3 size: 12 residues. V was pared by 8 bases and J by 0 bases, with 10 bases between. Germline V gene lookup returns CDR1 GTSNPN and CDR2 SVGIG (reference sequence).

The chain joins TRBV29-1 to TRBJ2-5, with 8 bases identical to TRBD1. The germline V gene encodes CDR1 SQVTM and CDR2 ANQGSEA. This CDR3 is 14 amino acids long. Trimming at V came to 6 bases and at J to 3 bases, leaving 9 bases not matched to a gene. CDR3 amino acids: CSVYPWDRKETQYF. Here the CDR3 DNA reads TGCAGCGTCTACCCCTGGGACAGGAAAGAGACCCAGTACTTC.

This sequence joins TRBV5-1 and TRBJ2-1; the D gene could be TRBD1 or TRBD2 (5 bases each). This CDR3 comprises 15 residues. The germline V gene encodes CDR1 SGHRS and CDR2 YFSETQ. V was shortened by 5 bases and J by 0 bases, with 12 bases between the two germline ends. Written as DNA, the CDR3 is TGCGCCAGCAGTTTCTCAGGGAGCTCCTACAATGAGCAGTTCTTC. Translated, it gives CASSFSGSSYNEQFF.

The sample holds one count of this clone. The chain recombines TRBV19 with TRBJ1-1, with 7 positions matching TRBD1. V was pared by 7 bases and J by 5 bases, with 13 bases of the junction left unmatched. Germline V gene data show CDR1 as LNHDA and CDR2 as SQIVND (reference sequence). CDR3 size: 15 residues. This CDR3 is CASKPRTDRVTEAFF. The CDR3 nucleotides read TGTGCCAGTAAACCTAGGACCGACAGGGTTACTGAAGCTTTCTTT.

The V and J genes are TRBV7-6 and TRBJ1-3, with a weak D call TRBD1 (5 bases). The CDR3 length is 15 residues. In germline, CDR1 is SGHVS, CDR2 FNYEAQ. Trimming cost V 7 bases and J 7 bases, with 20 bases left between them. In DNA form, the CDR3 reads TGTGCCAGCACCCCCATAGAGGGGCCGGGGAACACCATATATTTT. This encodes CASTPIEGPGNTIYF.

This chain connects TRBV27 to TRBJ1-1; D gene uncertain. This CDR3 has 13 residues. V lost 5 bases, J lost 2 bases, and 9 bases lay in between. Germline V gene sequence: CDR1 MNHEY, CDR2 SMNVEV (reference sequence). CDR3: CASSIGRNTEAFF. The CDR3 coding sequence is TGTGCCAGCAGTATCGGCAGAAACACTGAAGCTTTCTTT.

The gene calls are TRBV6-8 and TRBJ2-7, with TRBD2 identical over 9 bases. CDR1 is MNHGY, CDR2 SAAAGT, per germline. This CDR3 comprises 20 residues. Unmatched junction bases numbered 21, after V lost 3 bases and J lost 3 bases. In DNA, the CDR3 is TGTGCCAGCAGTTATTCTTTTTGCGGGAGGGCGGTTCTCCAAGTCTACGAGCAGTACTTC. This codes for CASSYSFCGRAVLQVYEQYF.

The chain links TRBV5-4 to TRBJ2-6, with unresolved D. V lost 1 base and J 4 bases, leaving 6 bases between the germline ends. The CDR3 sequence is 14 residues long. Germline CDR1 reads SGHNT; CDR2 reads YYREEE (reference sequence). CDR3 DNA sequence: TGTGCCAGCAGCTTGTTTTCCGGGGCCAACGTCCTGACTTTC. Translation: CASSLFSGANVLTF.

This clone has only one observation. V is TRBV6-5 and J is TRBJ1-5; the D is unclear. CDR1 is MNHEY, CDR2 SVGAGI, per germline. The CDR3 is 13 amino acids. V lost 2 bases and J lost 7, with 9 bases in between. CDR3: CASSYGSRQPQHF. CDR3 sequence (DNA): TGTGCCAGCAGTTACGGCTCACGCCAGCCCCAGCATTTT.